In its sample, the clone carrying this T cell receptor (beta chain) was seen a few times. Its antigen is still unknown. The sample belongs to a study of T cell responses to AZD1222 COVID-19 vaccine. Study-level findings and limits: Spike-specific TCRs gained breadth and depth after people received two AZD1222 doses. Repertoires were obtained only post-peak T cell response. Within unmutated variant regions lay the reported targets of nearly half of spike-specific TCRs.

TCRdb's table, derived via immunoSEQ multiplex PCR, lists solely in-frame clones and lacks some. The sample consists of 150,000 to 200,000 clones, 92% of them appearing once. V gave up 2 bases and J gave up 8 bases, with 11 bases separating them. CDR3 size: 14 residues. In germline, CDR1 is SGDLS, CDR2 YYNGEE. The rearrangement joins TRBV9 to TRBJ1-6; D uncertain. Sequencing used peripheral blood, obtained 28 days after the second AZD1222 dose. This clonotype originated in an adult who received the AZD1222 COVID-19 vaccine. CDR3 protein: CASSVGRSDSPLHF. In DNA, the CDR3 is TGTGCCAGCAGCGTTGGCAGGTCGGATTCACCCCTCCACTTT.